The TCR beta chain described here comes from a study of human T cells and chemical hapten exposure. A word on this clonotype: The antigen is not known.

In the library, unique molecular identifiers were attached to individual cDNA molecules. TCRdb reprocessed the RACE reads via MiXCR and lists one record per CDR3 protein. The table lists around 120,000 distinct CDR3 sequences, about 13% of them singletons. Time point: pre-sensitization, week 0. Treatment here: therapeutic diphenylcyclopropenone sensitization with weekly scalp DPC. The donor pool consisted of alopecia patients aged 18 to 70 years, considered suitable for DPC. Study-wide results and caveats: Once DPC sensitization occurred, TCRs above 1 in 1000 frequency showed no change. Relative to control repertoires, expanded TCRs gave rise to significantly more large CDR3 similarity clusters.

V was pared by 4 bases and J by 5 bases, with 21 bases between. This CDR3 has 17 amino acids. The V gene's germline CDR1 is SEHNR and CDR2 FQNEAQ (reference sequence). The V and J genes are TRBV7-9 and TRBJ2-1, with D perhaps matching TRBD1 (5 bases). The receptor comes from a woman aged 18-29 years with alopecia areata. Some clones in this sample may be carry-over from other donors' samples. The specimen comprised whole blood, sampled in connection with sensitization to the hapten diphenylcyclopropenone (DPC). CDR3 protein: CASSYTKGRGPHNEQFF. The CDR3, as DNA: TGTGCCAGCAGCTATACGAAGGGAAGGGGTCCCCACAATGAGCAGTTCTTC.